The clone carrying this T cell receptor beta chain was recorded at least ten times. This CDR3 is 14 amino acids long. V gave up 6 bases and J gave up 6 bases, with 16 bases separating them. Germline V CDR1 and CDR2: SNHLY, FYNNEI. This sample is part of a study of T cells in Graves' hyperthyroidism and ophthalmopathy. Across the study: Peripheral blood specimens were obtained at initial diagnosis, prior to any treatment.

Stable disease denoted Graves' hyperthyroidism without ophthalmopathy progression within 18 months. Amplification targeted TCR beta CDR3 regions from RNA transcripts. During a first-round RT-PCR of the TCR CDR3, the HTBI primer set was used. TCRdb analysed the multiplex PCR reads with MiXCR anew, one entry per CDR3 protein. The table lists around 420,000 distinct CDR3 sequences, 15% to 18% of them singletons, with roughly 7.7% in the top ten. The chain uses TRBV2 and TRBJ2-3, with D maybe TRBD1 (8 bases). Sequences were obtained from blood. The origin of this receptor is a woman younger than 30 with Graves' hyperthyroidism. The CDR3 here is CASRFDRGGDTQYF. The CDR3 nucleotides read TGTGCCAGCAGATTTGACAGGGGAGGGGATACGCAGTATTTT.